The rows below give T cell receptor beta chains drawn from one sample of a study of T-cell memory formation after mild COVID-19. MiXCR, applied by TCRdb to the 5' RACE reads, yields one record per CDR3 protein. Of roughly 480,000 distinct CDR3 sequences listed, approximately 23% were seen once; the top ten hold roughly an eighth. Material: PBMCs or a T cell subset sorted from them (not recorded which). The origin of the receptors is an adult woman who had mild COVID-19 (a few samples of this study predate the infection). Cell type and time point are not known. Each CDR3 is given with its conserved first and last residue. A D gene is named only where the DNA matches it firmly. Expanded clones get a size class; other rows say once, few or many, or leave the size out.

TRBJ2-2 | TRBV24-1 | 15 | . | . | TGTGCCACCAGTGGGTGGAACCGTAACACCGGGGAGCTGTTTTTT | CATSGWNRNTGELFF
TRBJ2-3 | TRBV7-6 | 18 | TRBD1 | few | TGTGCCAGCAGCTTAGTCGAATATCGGGACAGGGGGGCAGATACGCAGTATTTT | CASSLVEYRDRGADTQYF
TRBJ2-7 | TRBV5-1 | 14 | . | once | TGCGCCAGCAGACCCATGCGAGAGTCCTACGAGCAGTACTTC | CASRPMRESYEQYF
TRBJ2-7 | TRBV30 | 13 | TRBD1 | . | TGTGCCTGGAGCGGACAGGGACGAAGCGAGCAGTACTTC | CAWSGQGRSEQYF
TRBJ2-7 | TRBV11-3 | 15 | TRBD1 | once | TGTGCCAGCAGCAACCCCGGGACAGGGGGCGGAGAGCAGTACTTC | CASSNPGTGGGEQYF
TRBJ1-5 | TRBV6-1 | 16 | . | . | TGTGCCAGCAGTGAACGTGGGGTTGTGCGCAATCAGCCCCAGCATTTT | CASSERGVVRNQPQHF
TRBJ2-7 | TRBV5-1 | 15 | . | . | TGCGCCAGCAGCTTGGCCAAGACAGGAATCGACGAGCAGTACTTC | CASSLAKTGIDEQYF
TRBJ2-7 | TRBV7-6 | 13 | . | . | TGTGCCAGCAGCGTGCAGGCCCCTAACGAGCAGTACTTC | CASSVQAPNEQYF
TRBJ2-3 | TRBV12-3/TRBV12-4 | 19 | TRBD2 | . | TGTGCCAGCAGCCTAACCGGGACTAGCGGCGTCCTTAACACAGATACGCAGTATTTT | CASSLTGTSGVLNTDTQYF
TRBJ1-1 | TRBV19 | 11 | . | . | TGTGCCAGTACCGGGGTCACTGAAGCTTTCTTT | CASTGVTEAFF
TRBJ2-1 | TRBV9 | 17 | . | . | TGTGCCAGCAGCGTGGGATCAGGGGGGGCTTTCTACAATGAGCAGTTCTTC | CASSVGSGGAFYNEQFF
TRBJ2-3 | TRBV27 | 15 | TRBD2 | . | TGTGCCAGCACCAAGCGGGGGCGGGGGGAAGATACGCAGTATTTT | CASTKRGRGEDTQYF
TRBJ2-3 | TRBV7-2 | 16 | TRBD2 | . | TGTGCCAGCAGCTTCAGGTCGGGGGGGGGCACAGATACGCAGTATTTT | CASSFRSGGGTDTQYF
TRBJ1-1 | TRBV5-1 | 15 | . | few | TGCGCCAGTCATCCCGGGGGGCGCGCGAGCACTGAAGCTTTCTTT | CASHPGGRASTEAFF
TRBJ2-7 | TRBV2 | 15 | TRBD2 | . | TGTGCCAGCACTCCCAGCGGGGCTCGGACTTACGAGCAGTACTTC | CASTPSGARTYEQYF
TRBJ2-2 | TRBV11-2 | 14 | . | few | TGTGCCAGCAGCCCAGGGGGGCTTACCGGGGAGCTGTTTTTT | CASSPGGLTGELFF
TRBJ1-5 | TRBV7-2 | 15 | TRBD1 | few | TGTGCCAGCAGCTCAGGGGGAGGGATCAATCAGCCCCAGCATTTT | CASSSGGGINQPQHF
TRBJ1-6 | TRBV6-2/TRBV6-3 | 16 | TRBD1 | . | TGTGCCAGCAGTTACTCGGGGACAGGGTGGAATTCACCCCTCCACTTT | CASSYSGTGWNSPLHF
TRBJ1-4 | TRBV7-2 | 14 | . | few | TGTGCCAGCAGCCTGTCCAGGGGTAATGAAAAACTGTTTTTT | CASSLSRGNEKLFF
TRBJ2-1 | TRBV3-1 | 14 | . | . | TGTGCCAGCAGCCAGGACGGGTTCCACCGGGAGCAGTTCTTC | CASSQDGFHREQFF
TRBJ2-3 | TRBV12-3/TRBV12-4 | 12 | TRBD2 | many | TGTGCCAGCGGGACACTAGCGGTTACGCAGTATTTT | CASGTLAVTQYF
TRBJ2-4 | TRBV7-9 | 15 | . | few | TGTGCCAGCAGCTTAGAAGGGACAGCCAAAAACATTCAGTACTTC | CASSLEGTAKNIQYF
TRBJ2-7 | TRBV2 | 13 | . | . | TGTGCCAGCACTCTGACTAGGGGCTACGAGCAGTACTTC | CASTLTRGYEQYF
TRBJ2-1 | TRBV4-1 | 16 | TRBD1 | . | TGCGCCAGCAGCGTCCGACAGGGGGAAGGAGGGAATGAGCAGTTCTTC | CASSVRQGEGGNEQFF
TRBJ2-5 | TRBV6-6 | 15 | . | once | TGTGCCAGCAGTTACTACCCTTCGGAGGGAGAGACCCAGTACTTC | CASSYYPSEGETQYF
TRBJ2-1 | TRBV5-1 | 16 | . | few | TGCGCCAGCAGCGGACACGATAGGGGGGTTTTCAATGAGCAGTTCTTC | CASSGHDRGVFNEQFF
TRBJ2-3 | TRBV12-3/TRBV12-4 | 15 | TRBD2 | few | TGTGCCAGCAGACTAGCGGGGCACAGCACAGATACGCAGTATTTT | CASRLAGHSTDTQYF
TRBJ2-5 | TRBV6-6 | 14 | . | many | TGTGCCAGCGGGTACGGGAGGGGGCAGGAGACCCAGTACTTC | CASGYGRGQETQYF
TRBJ1-1 | TRBV12-3/TRBV12-4 | 13 | TRBD1 | . | TGTGCCAGCAGTCAGGGGGCCATCGCTGAAGCTTTCTTT | CASSQGAIAEAFF
TRBJ2-7 | TRBV20-1 | 13 | TRBD1 | . | TGCAGTGCGGGGGGGACAGGGACCTACGAGCAGTACTTC | CSAGGTGTYEQYF
TRBJ1-1 | TRBV2 | 14 | . | . | TGTGCCAGCAGTGACAGAAGTTCCGGGAAGTTTGCTTTCTTT | CASSDRSSGKFAFF
TRBJ2-1 | TRBV6-4 | 15 | . | many | TGTGCCAGCAGTGACTCGAGGAGCTCCTACAATGAGCAGTTCTTC | CASSDSRSSYNEQFF
TRBJ1-2 | TRBV7-6 | 16 | . | . | TGTGCCAGCAGCTTAGAGGCAGGCAAGTCCTCTTATGGCTACACCTTC | CASSLEAGKSSYGYTF
TRBJ1-2 | TRBV7-9 | 14 | TRBD1 | few | TGTGCCAGCAGCTTAGCAGGGGGCTCGGATGGCTACACCTTC | CASSLAGGSDGYTF
TRBJ2-1 | TRBV24-1 | 14 | TRBD2 | few | TGTGCCACCAGTGACCAAACTAGCGGCAATGAGCAGTTCTTC | CATSDQTSGNEQFF
TRBJ2-7 | TRBV24-1 | 11 | . | few | TGTGCCACCAGTATGGGTTACGAGCAGTACTTC | CATSMGYEQYF
TRBJ2-1 | TRBV30 | 17 | . | . | TGTGCCTGGAGTGTCGCCCCGGACACCCGCTCCTACAATGAGCAGTTCTTC | CAWSVAPDTRSYNEQFF
TRBJ2-1 | TRBV24-1 | 14 | . | . | TGTGCCACCAGTGATTTTAACAATTACAATGAGCAGTTCTTC | CATSDFNNYNEQFF
TRBJ2-1 | TRBV6-2/TRBV6-3 | 16 | . | few | TGTGCCAGCAGTCCCCCCCCAGCAGTGTCCTACAATGAGCAGTTCTTC | CASSPPPAVSYNEQFF
TRBJ2-5 | TRBV6-5 | 16 | TRBD2 | . | TGTGCCAGCAGTTACTCGTTTGGGACTAGGGTGGAGACCCAGTACTTC | CASSYSFGTRVETQYF
TRBJ1-4 | TRBV15 | 17 | . | once | TGTGCCACCACTCGAGGGTTCAGGGCCTTGACTAATGAAAAACTGTTTTTT | CATTRGFRALTNEKLFF
TRBJ2-1 | TRBV27 | 15 | TRBD2 | many | TGTGCCAGCATCCGGACTAGCGGGTTATACAATGAGCAGTTCTTC | CASIRTSGLYNEQFF
TRBJ2-7 | TRBV5-1 | 14 | . | few | TGCGCCAGCAGCTTGGGGGCAGCCAGCTACGAGCAGTACTTC | CASSLGAASYEQYF
TRBJ1-1 | TRBV5-1 | 17 | TRBD1 | . | TGCGCCAGCAGCTTGGGCGGCCCGGGACAGGGGGGAATGAGCGCTTTCTTT | CASSLGGPGQGGMSAFF
TRBJ2-1 | TRBV9 | 12 | . | few | TGTGCCAGCAGCCCTTGGGGCAATGAGCAGTTCTTC | CASSPWGNEQFF
TRBJ2-3 | TRBV12-3/TRBV12-4 | 15 | TRBD2 | . | TGTGCCAGCAGTTTCGGAGCGGGGCACACAGATACGCAGTATTTT | CASSFGAGHTDTQYF
TRBJ2-1 | TRBV30 | 13 | . | . | TGTGCCTGGAGCGCTAGCCGGCAAGAGCGGCGGTTCTTC | CAWSASRQERRFF
TRBJ1-5 | TRBV6-5 | 13 | . | few | TGTGCCAGCAGTAATCTTCCGGGACAGCCCCAGCATTTT | CASSNLPGQPQHF